These 18 T cell receptor beta chains were sequenced from one sample in a study of cytomegalovirus exposure and HLA in healthy donors. The study ran its PCR with 60 Vbeta and 13 Jbeta primers. This table comes from immunoSEQ multiplex PCR, and its TCRdb copy is limited to in-frame clones, with some not included. Of about 150,000 clones in the sample, roughly 80% were seen once. Sequencing input: PBMCs. These receptors all stem from a middle-aged man in good health and CMV-seropositive.

The chain recombines TRBV19 with TRBJ2-5, with TRBD2 matching 7 bases. TRBJ2-7 explains the end of the DNA better; the J call may be wrong. The V gene's germline CDR1 is LNHDA and CDR2 SQIVND (reference sequence). There are 16 residues in the CDR3. This CDR3 reads CASSIGLSGLPYEQYF. For the CDR3, the DNA is TGTGCCAGTAGTATAGGGCTTTCGGGACTACCCTACGAGCAGTACTTC.

This chain connects TRBV9 to TRBJ2-3, with D possibly being TRBD2 (5 bases). V dropped 2 bases and J dropped 2 bases, with 12 bases sitting between them. The CDR3 runs 15 residues. CDR1 SGDLS and CDR2 YYNGEE come from the germline V gene. CDR3 nucleotides: TGTGCCAGCAGCGTCGGGATTTCTTCCACAGATACGCAGTATTTT. Protein sequence: CASSVGISSTDTQYF.

This clone showed up just once. The rearrangement uses TRBV6-5 and TRBJ2-7; 9 bases fit TRBD2. This CDR3 has 15 amino acids. The V gene's germline CDR1 is MNHEY and CDR2 SVGAGI. Trimming cost V 2 bases and J 1 base; bases outside gene matches: 3. The CDR3 spells CASSYGAGGSYEQYF. The DNA of the CDR3 is TGTGCCAGCAGTTACGGGGCGGGGGGGTCCTACGAGCAGTACTTC.

This clone was counted a few times. The J gene is TRBJ1-5, the V gene TRBV2; D is possibly TRBD1 (6 bases). The V gene lost 3 bases and the J gene lost 7 bases, with 10 bases spanning the gap. The CDR3 spans 13 residues. The germline V gene encodes CDR1 SNHLY and CDR2 FYNNEI. CDR3 nucleotide sequence: TGTGCCAGCAGTGACAGGGGAAAGCAGCCCCAGCATTTT. Amino acids: CASSDRGKQPQHF.

The chain joins TRBV28 to TRBJ1-2; 8 bases are shared with TRBD1. Trimming cost V 7 bases and J 6 bases; bases outside gene matches: 7. Germline V gene lookup returns CDR1 MDHEN and CDR2 SYDVKM. The length of the CDR3 is 13 residues. CDR3 protein: CASIMTGDNGYTF. The CDR3 nucleotides read TGTGCCAGCATCATGACAGGGGACAATGGCTACACCTTC.

The V and J genes are TRBV19 and TRBJ1-1, with D tentatively TRBD1 (6 bases). CDR3 size: 15 residues. CDR1 is LNHDA and CDR2 is SQIVND in the germline V gene (reference sequence). The ends were cut back, 5 bases at V and 0 bases at J, with 13 bases in the middle. Written as DNA, the CDR3 is TGTGCCAGTAGTCTCGCGACAGGATTGAACACTGAAGCTTTCTTT. This gives the protein CASSLATGLNTEAFF.

The chain carries TRBV29-1 and TRBJ2-5; D perhaps matches TRBD1 (6 bases). Germline loops: CDR1 SQVTM, CDR2 ANQGSEA. The CDR3 spans 14 residues. The V and J ends lost 7 bases and 2 bases respectively, with 17 bases between them. The CDR3 spells CSARGGQTQETQYF. CDR3 DNA: TGCAGCGCTAGAGGGGGTCAGACACAAGAGACCCAGTACTTC.

The chain is built from TRBV6-1 and TRBJ2-5; 7 positions match TRBD2. TRBJ2-7 matches the DNA end more closely, so the J call is doubtful. The CDR3 length is 15 residues. Germline assignment: CDR1 MNHNS and CDR2 SASEGT. The CDR3 bases are TGTGCCAGCAGTGAATCATCGCGGGAGACAAACGAGCAGTACTTC. Residues: CASSESSRETNEQYF.

V is TRBV6-1 and J is TRBJ1-3, with D perhaps matching TRBD1 (6 bases). Germline V gene data show CDR1 as MNHNS and CDR2 as SASEGT. Trimming left V 4 bases short and J 1 base short, with 14 bases between. The CDR3 extends over 16 amino acids. In DNA form, the CDR3 reads TGTGCCAGCAGTGTTAGTCCTACAGGGTCTGGAAACACCATATATTTT. It translates to CASSVSPTGSGNTIYF.

The rearrangement joins TRBV2 to TRBJ2-7; D possibly corresponds to TRBD2 (6 bases). CDR1 and CDR2 from the germline V gene are SNHLY and FYNNEI. The V and J ends lost 9 bases and 3 bases respectively, with 12 bases between them. The CDR3 contains 12 residues. CDR3: CASRDLDYEQYF. The CDR3 DNA reads TGTGCCAGTCGGGACTTAGACTACGAGCAGTACTTC.

The chain joins TRBV28 to TRBJ2-5; D is possibly TRBD1 (5 bases). This CDR3 contains 12 residues. CDR1 is MDHEN, CDR2 SYDVKM, per germline. Trimming cost V 9 bases and J 4 bases, with 12 bases left between them. The DNA of the CDR3 is TGTGCCAGTGTAGGGGCCGGAGAGACCCAGTACTTC. Translating it yields CASVGAGETQYF. The full variable domain, its missing parts supplied by reference TRBV28 and TRBJ2-5, is DVKVTQSSRYLVKRTGEKVFLECVQDMDHENMFWYRQDPGLGLRLIYFSYDVKMKEKGDIPEGYSVSREKKERFSLILESASTNQTSMYLCASVGAGETQYFGPGTRLLVL.

This chain joins TRBV6-5 and TRBJ2-1, with 10 bases aligning to TRBD1. The CDR3 is 16 residues long. Germline V gene sequence: CDR1 MNHEY, CDR2 SVGAGI. The V gene end was trimmed by 4 bases and the J gene end by 5 bases; junction bases not matched to a gene: 8. Written as DNA, the CDR3 is TGTGCCAGCAGTTTCCTCGGACAGGGGGTGAACAATGAGCAGTTCTTC. The encoded protein is CASSFLGQGVNNEQFF.

Comments on this clone: An end of the junction does not agree with germline; a read error may underlie this. This sequence joins TRBV5-8 and TRBJ2-3; possibly TRBD2 for D (7 bases). The CDR3 is 12 residues long. Germline V gene sequence: CDR1 SGHTS, CDR2 YDEGEE. In DNA, the CDR3 is TGTGCCAGCAGCCCCCGTCGGGGGGCGCTGAATTTT. This gives the protein CASSPRRGALNF.

This CDR3 is CASSSPYEQYF. The CDR3, as DNA: TGTGCCAGCAGTTCCCCATACGAGCAGTACTTC. The V and J genes are TRBV6-6 and TRBJ2-7; D gene ambiguous. V dropped 4 bases and J dropped 4 bases, with 5 bases sitting between them. The V gene's germline CDR1 is MNHNY and CDR2 SVGAGI (reference sequence). The CDR3 covers 11 residues.

The chain couples TRBV12-5 to TRBJ2-5, with 8 bases matching TRBD2. J gave up 7 bases and V 1 base, and 2 bases lay outside the gene matches. The CDR3 is 13 amino acids. Germline V CDR1 and CDR2: LGHNT, FRNRAP. This chain's CDR3 is CASGLAGGWTQYF. In nucleotides, the CDR3 is TGTGCTAGTGGTTTGGCGGGAGGGTGGACCCAGTACTTC.

The chain couples TRBV9 to TRBJ1-2, with 7 positions matching TRBD1. The germline CDR1 and CDR2 sequences are SGDLS and YYNGEE. V gave up 2 bases and J gave up 4 bases; unmatched junction bases: 5. The CDR3 has 14 amino acids. The CDR3 DNA reads TGTGCCAGCAGCGTCCGGGACAGACCCTATGGCTACACCTTC. Protein product: CASSVRDRPYGYTF.

The chain combines TRBV9 with TRBJ2-1, with TRBD2 matching 12 bases. The CDR3 loop spans 18 amino acids. Unmatched junction bases numbered 14, after V lost 4 bases and J lost 6 bases. Germline V gene sequence: CDR1 SGDLS, CDR2 YYNGEE. CDR3 coding DNA: TGTGCCAGCAGCCCCAGACTAGCGGGAGTAATATCCCCCAATGAGCAGTTCTTC. Its protein product is CASSPRLAGVISPNEQFF.

The chain is built from TRBV5-6 and TRBJ1-2, with TRBD1 identical over 7 bases. V gave up 7 bases and J gave up 0 bases; unmatched junction bases: 9. Germline CDR1 and CDR2: SGHDT and YYEEEE. This CDR3 is 15 amino acids long. The CDR3 spells CASRRQGSANYGYTF. For the CDR3, the DNA is TGTGCCAGCCGACGACAGGGCTCCGCTAACTATGGCTACACCTTC.